A selection of T cell receptor beta chains follows, all from one sample in a study of cytomegalovirus exposure and HLA in healthy donors. Using immunoSEQ multiplex PCR, the repertoire was profiled, and TCRdb retains in-frame clones only, with some absent. The data hold roughly 100,000 clones, with around 70% observed a single time. The source material was PBMCs. These receptors all stem from a woman aged 45-60 years in good health and CMV-seropositive. Each CDR3 is given with its conserved first and last residue. D genes are given only for firm matches. Expanded clones are given a class, and other clones once, few, many or no size at all.

D	V	size	J	CDR3	DNA
.	TRBV5-6	.	TRBJ2-2	CASSRPGQNTGELFF	TGTGCCAGCAGCCGACCGGGACAAAACACCGGGGAGCTGTTTTTT
.	TRBV14	few	TRBJ2-1	CASSQVSEQFF	TGTGCCAGCAGCCAAGTATCTGAGCAGTTCTTC
TRBD1	TRBV18	few	TRBJ2-7	CASSPRQGIDEQYF	TGTGCCAGCTCACCTCGACAGGGTATCGACGAGCAGTACTTC
TRBD1	TRBV27	few	TRBJ2-7	CATKPSGTAPSEQYF	TGTGCCACAAAACCGTCCGGGACAGCCCCCTCCGAGCAGTACTTC
.	TRBV9	.	TRBJ1-4	CASSSEPTWNEKLFF	TGTGCCAGCAGCTCCGAACCTACCTGGAATGAAAAACTGTTTTTT
.	TRBV2	.	TRBJ1-5	CASSDSGGNQPQHF	TGTGCCAGCAGTGATTCGGGAGGCAATCAGCCCCAGCATTTT
.	TRBV1	.	TRBJ2-3	CTSSQADYHISTDTQYF	TGCACCAGCAGCCAAGCCGACTACCACATAAGCACAGATACGCAGTATTTT
.	TRBV9	.	TRBJ2-2	CASHPGFGELFF	TGTGCCAGCCACCCCGGGTTCGGGGAGCTGTTTTTT
TRBD2	TRBV7-3	.	TRBJ2-1	CASSLSSGGHNEQFF	TGTGCCAGCAGCCTGTCTAGCGGGGGGCACAATGAGCAGTTCTTC
.	TRBV7-8	.	TRBJ1-3	CASSVSGGNTIYF	TGTGCCAGCAGCGTCTCAGGGGGAAACACCATATATTTT
TRBD1	TRBV27	.	TRBJ2-7	CASSPRLGQGFNEQYF	TGTGCCAGCAGTCCACGGTTGGGACAGGGGTTCAACGAGCAGTACTTC
.	TRBV5-6	.	TRBJ1-2	CASSLGQGANYGYTF	TGTGCCAGCAGCTTGGGTCAGGGCGCGAACTATGGCTACACCTTC
TRBD1	TRBV4-1	.	TRBJ1-2	CASSLRTGPFYGYTF	TGCGCCAGCAGCCTTAGGACAGGCCCTTTCTATGGCTACACCTTC
.	TRBV10-3	.	TRBJ1-4	CAISGSGNGEKLFF	TGTGCCATCAGTGGATCGGGGAATGGTGAAAAACTGTTTTTT
TRBD2	TRBV28	.	TRBJ2-7	CASRMSGSRYEQYF	TGTGCCAGCAGAATGAGCGGGAGCCGGTACGAGCAGTACTTC
TRBD1	TRBV15	.	TRBJ2-3	CATSRWDRERYF	TGTGCCACCAGCAGATGGGACAGGGAACGGTATTTT
.	TRBV18	.	TRBJ2-7	CASSTPLDGRGGEQYF	TGTGCCAGCTCAACACCCCTGGACGGCAGGGGTGGCGAGCAGTACTTC